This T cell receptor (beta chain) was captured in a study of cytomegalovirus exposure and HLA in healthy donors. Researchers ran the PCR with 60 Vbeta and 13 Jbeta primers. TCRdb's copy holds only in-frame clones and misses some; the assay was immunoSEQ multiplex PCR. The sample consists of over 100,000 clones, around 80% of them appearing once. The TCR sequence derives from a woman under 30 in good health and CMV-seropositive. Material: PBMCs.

Written as DNA, the CDR3 is TGTGCCAGCAGCCAAGTAGCGGACTCCTACAATGAGCAGTTCTTC. It codes for CASSQVADSYNEQFF. The chain has TRBV6-1 and TRBJ2-1; possibly TRBD2 for D (6 bases). V dropped 6 bases and J dropped 0 bases, with 12 bases sitting between them. The CDR3 runs to 15 residues. Germline V gene data show CDR1 as MNHNS and CDR2 as SASEGT.